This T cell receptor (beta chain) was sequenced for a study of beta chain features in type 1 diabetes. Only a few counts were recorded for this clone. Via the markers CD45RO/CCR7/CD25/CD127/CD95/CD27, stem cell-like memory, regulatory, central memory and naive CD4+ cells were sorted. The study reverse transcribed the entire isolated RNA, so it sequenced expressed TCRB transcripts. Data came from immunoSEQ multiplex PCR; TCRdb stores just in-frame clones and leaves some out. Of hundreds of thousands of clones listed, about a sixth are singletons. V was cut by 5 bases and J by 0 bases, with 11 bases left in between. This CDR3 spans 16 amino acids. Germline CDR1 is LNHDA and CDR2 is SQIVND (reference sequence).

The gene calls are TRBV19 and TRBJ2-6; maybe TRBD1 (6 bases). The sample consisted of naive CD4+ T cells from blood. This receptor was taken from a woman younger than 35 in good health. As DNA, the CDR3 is TGTGCCAGTAGTCCTAAACAGGGCTCTGGGGCCAACGTCCTGACTTTC. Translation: CASSPKQGSGANVLTF.